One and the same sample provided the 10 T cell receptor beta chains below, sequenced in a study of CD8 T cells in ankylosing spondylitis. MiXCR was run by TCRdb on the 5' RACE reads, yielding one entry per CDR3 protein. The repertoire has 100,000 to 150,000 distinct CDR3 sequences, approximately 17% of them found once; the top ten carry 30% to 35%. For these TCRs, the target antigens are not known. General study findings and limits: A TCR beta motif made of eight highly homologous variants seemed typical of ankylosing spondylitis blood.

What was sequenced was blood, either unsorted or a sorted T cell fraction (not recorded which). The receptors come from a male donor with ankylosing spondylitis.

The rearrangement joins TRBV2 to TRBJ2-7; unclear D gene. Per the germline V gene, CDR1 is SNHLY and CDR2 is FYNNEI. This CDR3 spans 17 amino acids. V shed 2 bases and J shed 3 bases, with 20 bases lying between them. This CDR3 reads CASSENGPASAFYEQYF. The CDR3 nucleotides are TGTGCCAGCAGTGAAAATGGTCCAGCCTCGGCCTTCTACGAGCAGTACTTC.

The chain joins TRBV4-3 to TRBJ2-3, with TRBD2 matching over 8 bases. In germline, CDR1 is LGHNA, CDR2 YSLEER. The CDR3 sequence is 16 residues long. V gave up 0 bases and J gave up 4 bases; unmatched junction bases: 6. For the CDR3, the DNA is TGCGCCAGCAGCCAAGATCAGGGCGGGAGGCCAGATACGCAGTATTTT. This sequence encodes CASSQDQGGRPDTQYF.

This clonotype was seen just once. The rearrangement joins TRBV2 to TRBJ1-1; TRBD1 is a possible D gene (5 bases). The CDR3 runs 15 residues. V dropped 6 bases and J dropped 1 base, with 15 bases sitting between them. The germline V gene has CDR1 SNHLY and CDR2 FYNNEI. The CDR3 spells CASSPEGRQNTEAFF. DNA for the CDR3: TGTGCCAGCAGCCCAGAGGGACGGCAGAACACTGAAGCTTTCTTT.

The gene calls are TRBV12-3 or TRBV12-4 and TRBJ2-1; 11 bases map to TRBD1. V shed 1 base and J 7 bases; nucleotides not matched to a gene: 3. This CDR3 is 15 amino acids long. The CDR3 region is CASSLGDRGVNEQFF. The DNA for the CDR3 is TGTGCCAGCAGTTTAGGGGACAGGGGGGTAAATGAGCAGTTCTTC.

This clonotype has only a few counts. DNA of the CDR3: TGCAGCGTTGGATTGCGCGAGAGACTAGCGGGAGTTGAGCAGTTCTTC. Protein sequence: CSVGLRERLAGVEQFF. The chain has TRBV29-1 and TRBJ2-1; 12 positions agree with TRBD2. CDR3 length: 16 amino acids. The germline V gene has CDR1 SQVTM and CDR2 ANQGSEA. Unmatched junction bases numbered 13, after V lost 4 bases and J lost 9 bases.

This chain's CDR3 is CASSYLGGQYSSYEQYF. The CDR3 DNA reads TGTGCCAGCAGTTACTTGGGCGGACAGTACAGCTCCTACGAGCAGTACTTC. The chain has TRBV6-5 and TRBJ2-7; TRBD1 is a possible D gene (6 bases). The CDR3 totals 17 residues. V was trimmed by 1 base and J by 0 bases, leaving 16 bases between them. Germline values: CDR1 MNHEY, CDR2 SVGAGI.

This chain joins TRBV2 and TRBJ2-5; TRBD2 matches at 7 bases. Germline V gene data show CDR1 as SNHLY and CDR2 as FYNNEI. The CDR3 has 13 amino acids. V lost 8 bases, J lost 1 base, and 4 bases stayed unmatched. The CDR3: CASPRTSQETQYF. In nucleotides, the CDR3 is TGTGCCAGCCCGCGGACTAGCCAAGAGACCCAGTACTTC.

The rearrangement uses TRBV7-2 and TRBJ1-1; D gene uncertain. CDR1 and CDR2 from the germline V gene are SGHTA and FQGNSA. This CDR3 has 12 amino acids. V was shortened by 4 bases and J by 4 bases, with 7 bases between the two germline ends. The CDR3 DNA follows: TGTGCCAGCAGCTATTGGAGCACTGAAGCTTTCTTT. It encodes CASSYWSTEAFF.

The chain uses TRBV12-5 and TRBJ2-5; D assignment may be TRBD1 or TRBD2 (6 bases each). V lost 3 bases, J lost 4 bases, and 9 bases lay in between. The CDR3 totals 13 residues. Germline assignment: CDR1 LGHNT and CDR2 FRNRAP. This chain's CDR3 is CASGFGGPETQYF. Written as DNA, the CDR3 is TGTGCTAGTGGTTTCGGGGGCCCAGAGACCCAGTACTTC.

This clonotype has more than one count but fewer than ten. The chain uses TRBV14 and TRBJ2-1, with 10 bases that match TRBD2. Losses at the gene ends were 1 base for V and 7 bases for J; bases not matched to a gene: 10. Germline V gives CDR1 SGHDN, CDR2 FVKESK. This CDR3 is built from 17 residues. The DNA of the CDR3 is TGTGCCAGCAGCCAAGTTTTTCTAGCGGGAGCTTATAATGAGCAGTTCTTC. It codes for CASSQVFLAGAYNEQFF.